A single sample gave rise to the 19 T cell receptor beta chains below, sequenced in a study of blood T cells in healthy people across ages. A second roughly 7 to 12 cycle PCR used barcoded and J-beta primers. TCRdb analysed the 5' RACE reads with MiXCR anew, one entry per CDR3 protein. The sample holds about a million distinct CDR3 sequences; 35% to 45% are singletons and the top ten take 10% to 15%. The sequenced material came from blood. Source of these receptors: a man aged 18 to 30 in good health.

The rearrangement uses TRBV7-6 and TRBJ1-1; 9 bases are shared with TRBD1. Germline trimming cut 5 bases from V and 3 bases from J; bases unmatched to any gene: 7. In germline, CDR1 is SGHVS, CDR2 FNYEAQ. CDR3 length: 15 amino acids. DNA for the CDR3: TGTGCCAGCAGCCTATCCCGGGACAGGGACACTGAAGCTTTCTTT. This encodes CASSLSRDRDTEAFF. Using reference TRBV7-6 and TRBJ1-1 for the parts outside the CDR3, the full variable domain is GAGVSQSPRYKVTKRGQDVALRCDPISGHVSLYWYRQALGQGPEFLTYFNYEAQQDKSGLPNDRFSAERPEGSISTLTIQRTEQRDSAMYRCASSLSRDRDTEAFFGQGTRLTVV.

The chain recombines TRBV7-2 with TRBJ2-5; no clear D gene. The V and J ends lost 5 bases and 11 bases respectively, with 18 bases between them. The germline V gene encodes CDR1 SGHTA and CDR2 FQGNSA. This CDR3 region has 13 residues. The CDR3 sequence: CASSIGVYNEQYF. Here the CDR3 DNA reads TGTGCCAGCAGCATTGGGGTCTACAATGAGCAGTACTTC.

This clonotype was counted only a few times. The gene calls are TRBV2 and TRBJ2-1; TRBD2 matches 7 bases. Germline CDR1 reads SNHLY; CDR2 reads FYNNEI. With 7 bases clipped from V and 8 bases from J, the junction kept 14 bases outside the gene matches. This CDR3 is built from 15 residues. The CDR3 coding sequence is TGTGCCAGCAATAGAGCAGCCAGACGGGGGGATGAGCAGTTCTTC. Its translation: CASNRAARRGDEQFF.

The chain uses TRBV20-1 and TRBJ2-2; D might be TRBD1 (5 bases). Germline V gene sequence: CDR1 DFQATT, CDR2 SNEGSKA (reference sequence). The CDR3 sequence is 15 residues long. V dropped 3 bases and J dropped 5 bases, with 16 bases sitting between them. CDR3 sequence reads: CSARRVEGVTGELFF. The CDR3 region has the DNA TGCAGTGCTAGGAGAGTGGAAGGGGTAACCGGGGAGCTGTTTTTT.

The chain links TRBV20-1 to TRBJ2-3; 8 nucleotides align to TRBD2. With 0 bases clipped from V and 2 bases from J, the junction kept 28 bases outside the gene matches. Per germline, CDR1 DFQATT and CDR2 SNEGSKA (reference sequence). The CDR3 totals 23 residues. The CDR3 DNA reads as TGCAGTGCTAGAGATCTGGGATTTACTAGCGGTTTCGGAGAGGGGGGAGCCACAGATACGCAGTATTTT. This encodes CSARDLGFTSGFGEGGATDTQYF.

This chain links TRBV6-2 or TRBV6-3 with TRBJ1-2, with D maybe TRBD1 (6 bases). Between the trimmed V and J ends, which lost 0 bases and 3 bases, there was a span of 11 bases. Looked up from germline, CDR1 is MNHEY and CDR2 is SVGEGT. The CDR3 totals 15 residues. The CDR3 reads CASSYSTRTDYGYTF. In nucleotides, the CDR3 is TGTGCCAGCAGTTACTCGACCCGGACAGACTATGGCTACACCTTC.

This chain joins TRBV20-1 and TRBJ1-2, with a weak D call TRBD1 (6 bases). This CDR3 is built from 13 residues. The germline gives CDR1 DFQATT, CDR2 SNEGSKA (reference sequence). V gave up 2 bases and J gave up 9 bases, with 16 bases separating them. This chain's CDR3 is CSARSRGSGSYTF. The CDR3 DNA sequence: TGCAGTGCTAGATCGAGGGGGTCAGGCAGCTACACCTTC.

This chain uses TRBV2 with TRBJ2-7; TRBD1 is a possible D gene (6 bases). Trimming took off 6 bases at V and 7 bases at J, with 28 bases between the two ends. This CDR3 is built from 17 residues. Per the germline V gene, CDR1 is SNHLY and CDR2 is FYNNEI. CDR3 DNA: TGTGCCAGCAGGCCGGGTCCGACAGGAACCTCCTACAATGAGCAGTACTTC. Translation gives CASRPGPTGTSYNEQYF.

The chain has TRBV7-2 and TRBJ1-1; no reliable D call. Per germline, CDR1 SGHTA and CDR2 FQGNSA. The ends were cut back, 5 bases at V and 3 bases at J, with 16 bases in the middle. The CDR3 covers 15 residues. The chain's CDR3 is CASSRPPVQYTEAFF. The CDR3 region has the DNA TGTGCCAGCAGCCGTCCACCAGTTCAGTACACTGAAGCTTTCTTT. Full variable domain (rest looked up from reference TRBV7-2 and TRBJ1-1): GAGVSQSPSNKVTEKGKDVELRCDPISGHTALYWYRQSLGQGLEFLIYFQGNSAPDKSGLPSDRFSAERTGGSVSTLTIQRTQQEDSAVYLCASSRPPVQYTEAFFGQGTRLTVV.

This clonotype was counted a few times. The J gene is TRBJ1-6, the V gene TRBV12-3 or TRBV12-4, with 7 bases fitting TRBD1. V was clipped by 5 bases and J by 13 bases; unmatched bases: 5. The CDR3 covers 12 residues. CDR3 sequence (DNA): TGTGCCAGCAGTCAACAGGGGCTTCCCCTCCACTTT. Residues: CASSQQGLPLHF.

This clonotype has more than one count but fewer than ten. V gene TRBV28 combines with J gene TRBJ1-2; D is unresolved. V was cut by 7 bases and J by 2 bases, with 8 bases left in between. CDR3 length: 12 residues. CDR1 MDHEN and CDR2 SYDVKM come from the germline V gene. The CDR3: CASTSQNYGYTF. CDR3 DNA sequence: TGTGCCAGCACGAGCCAAAACTATGGCTACACCTTC.

This clonotype was seen a few times. J is TRBJ1-5 and V is TRBV25-1; tentatively, D is TRBD1 (6 bases). Per the germline V gene, CDR1 is MGHDK and CDR2 is SYGVNS. This CDR3 contains 13 residues. The V and J ends lost 5 bases and 6 bases respectively, with 11 bases between them. The CDR3 nucleotides read TGTGCCAGCAGTCAAGGGGGGGCTCAGCCCCAGCATTTT. Its protein is CASSQGGAQPQHF.

This clonotype has a handful of counts. This chain connects TRBV20-1 to TRBJ1-2; D is perhaps TRBD1 (6 bases). Germline V lookup: CDR1 DFQATT, CDR2 SNEGSKA (reference sequence). This CDR3 is built from 16 residues. Trimming took off 0 bases at V and 1 base at J, with 15 bases between the two ends. The CDR3 nucleotides read TGCAGTGCTAGAGACCCTAAACAGGGAGATAACTATGGCTACACCTTC. Residues: CSARDPKQGDNYGYTF.

This clonotype was found a few times. The DNA for the CDR3 is TGCGCCAGCAGCCAAGGAGGGAGCGCTGATGAAAAACTGTTTTTT. Translating gives CASSQGGSADEKLFF. The chain links TRBV4-1 to TRBJ1-4; D not certain. Looked up from germline, CDR1 is MGHRA and CDR2 is YSYEKL. The V and J ends lost 1 base and 6 bases respectively, with 12 bases between them. CDR3 size: 15 residues.

This clonotype has only a few counts. V and J are TRBV6-6 and TRBJ1-1; a weak D match, TRBD1 (6 bases). Germline CDR1 reads MNHNY; CDR2 reads SVGAGI (reference sequence). The V and J ends lost 7 bases and 8 bases respectively, with 11 bases between them. There are 11 residues in the CDR3. The CDR3 sequence: CASNLGQEAFF. Written as DNA, the CDR3 is TGTGCCAGCAATCTAGGACAGGAAGCTTTCTTT.

The V call is TRBV28, the J call TRBJ1-1, with D perhaps TRBD1 (6 bases). The CDR3 runs to 16 residues. CDR1 and CDR2 (germline): MDHEN, SYDVKM. The V and J ends lost 8 bases and 0 bases respectively, with 19 bases between them. The DNA for the CDR3 is TGTGCCAGCGTGGACAGACTTAGAAGAATGAACACTGAAGCTTTCTTT. This encodes CASVDRLRRMNTEAFF.

Details on this clonotype: One end of the junction varies from germline; a read error may be responsible. The gene calls are TRBV6-5 and TRBJ1-1; 7 positions agree with TRBD1. Germline CDR1 and CDR2: MNHEY and SVGAGI. The CDR3 covers 14 residues. CDR3 loop: CAGRTRQGFGEAFF. CDR3 nucleotide sequence: TGTGCCGGCAGAACACGACAGGGATTTGGTGAAGCTTTCTTT.

The genes are TRBV5-4 and TRBJ2-3, with TRBD2 matching 12 bases. V was clipped by 0 bases and J by 5 bases; unmatched bases: 4. The CDR3 runs to 16 residues. CDR1 is SGHNT, CDR2 YYREEE, per germline (reference sequence). The CDR3: CASSLDLAGGRDTQYF. The CDR3 DNA follows: TGTGCCAGCAGCTTGGATCTAGCGGGGGGGCGAGATACGCAGTATTTT.

This chain links TRBV5-1 with TRBJ2-5; 14 positions agree with TRBD2. Germline trimming cut 4 bases from V and 11 bases from J; bases unmatched to any gene: 13. Looked up from germline, CDR1 is SGHRS and CDR2 is YFSETQ. There are 16 residues in the CDR3. The DNA for the CDR3 is TGCGCCAGCAGCATCGGACTAGCGGGGGGCCACAATGAGCAGTACTTC. It encodes CASSIGLAGGHNEQYF.